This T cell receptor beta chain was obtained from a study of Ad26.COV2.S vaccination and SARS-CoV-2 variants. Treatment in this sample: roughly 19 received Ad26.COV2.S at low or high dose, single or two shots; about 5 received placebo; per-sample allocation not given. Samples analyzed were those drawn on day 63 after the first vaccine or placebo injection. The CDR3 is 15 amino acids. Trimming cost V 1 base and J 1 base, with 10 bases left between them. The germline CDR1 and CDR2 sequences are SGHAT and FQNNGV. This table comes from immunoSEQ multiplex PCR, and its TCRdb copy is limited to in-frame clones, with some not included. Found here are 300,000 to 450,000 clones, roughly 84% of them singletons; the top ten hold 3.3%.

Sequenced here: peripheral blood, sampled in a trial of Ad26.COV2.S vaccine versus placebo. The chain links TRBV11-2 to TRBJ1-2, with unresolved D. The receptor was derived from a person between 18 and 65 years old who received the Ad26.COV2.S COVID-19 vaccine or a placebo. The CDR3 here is CASSLGGGLNYGYTF. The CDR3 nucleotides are TGTGCCAGCAGCTTAGGCGGAGGTCTTAACTATGGCTACACCTTC.